This T cell receptor (beta chain) was captured in a study of graft-versus-host responses after intestinal transplantation (dated by TCRdb to 2020 to 2022). Describing the broader study: The transplants that recipients got were multivisceral, liver-intestinal, or isolated intestinal. Every recipient was given anti-thymocyte globulin induction, then maintenance tacrolimus and steroids for around three years. After intestinal transplantation, graft-versus-host and host-versus-graft alloreactive T cell clones were followed in the graft, circulation and bone marrow using bulk TCR-beta CDR3 sequencing. Alloreactive clones were identified by sequencing pre-transplant mixed lymphocyte reaction products and comparing them with unstimulated pre-transplant donor and recipient T cells. The cohort enrolled 24 intestinal transplant recipients, one of whom was a retransplant, and 3 patients without pretransplant specimens were excluded. Donor T cell macrochimerism was defined as a peak of at least 4% donor T cells among recipient peripheral blood mononuclear cells. Samples from three later patients were sequenced in-house on an Illumina MiSeq with MiXCR processing rather than by the commercial service.

Beyond this particular receptor, the publication reports: GvH clones were detected in recipient bone marrow, and some appeared earlier in ileal mucosa or blood, consistent with an intestinal mucosal origin. Early after transplant, peak levels of circulating GvH clones were found to be associated with declines in HvG clones. The conclusions were limited by the relatively low number and heterogeneity of the intestinal transplant patients. In the allografts of patients with donor T cell macrochimerism, GvH to HvG T cell clonal ratios were high.

Libraries came from the immunoSEQ multiplex PCR assay. For most patients, genomic DNA was isolated using the Qiagen DNeasy Blood and Tissue Kit and was shipped frozen to Adaptive Biotechnologies for TCR sequencing. High-throughput TCR-beta CDR3 sequencing of genomic DNA from most patients was performed by Adaptive Biotechnologies. The original pipeline was this. TCR sequencing data were retrieved from Adaptive's ImmunoSEQ software for some 19 patients, whereas a few other patients were processed with MiXCR and VDJtools. To correct CD4 versus CD8 sorting errors, any sequence found in both subsets at a frequency ratio below 5:1 was removed. CDR3 nucleotide sequences shared between donor and recipient were removed because their origin could not be assigned. To count as alloreactive, a clone needed at least 2-fold expansion over unstimulated cells and a minimum CFSE-low frequency of 0.002% (template counts) or 0.001% (read counts). Clones were considered mappable if detected in sequenced pre-transplant spleen, lymph node, or MLR CFSE-low populations of the donor or recipient. Cumulative frequency of alloreactive clones was calculated as a percentage of all sequences weighted by copy number. The clones in this table, taken by TCRdb from immuneACCESS, are in-frame only. Not every clone is retained; where verified, under half of the shortfall comes from an unresolved V gene, and the cause of the rest is unknown. D and trimming were read from the DNA, whereas the V and J calls and clone size are those reported in that table. This sample has about 130,000 clones in its table, and over 85% of those were observed once. Around 0.16% of the sample goes to the ten largest clones.

This specimen's time point label, per the study, means: cells obtained before transplantation from donor or recipient. CD3+CD4+ and CD3+CD8+ populations were FACS-sorted from unstimulated pre-transplant donor and recipient cells taken from spleen or lymph nodes. As to this clone: Its binding antigen is unknown. There are no base qualities to consult, and no much larger clone falls within one base.

Between the V and J ends, shortened by 5 bases and 0 bases respectively, the junction contains 5 bases. The CDR1 and CDR2 encoded by the germline V gene are SGHRS and YFSETQ. The CDR3 has 12 amino acids, counting the end cysteine and phenylalanine. Kept here is only the CDR3 DNA, which spans 36 bases and is read in frame from base 1. The chain couples TRBV5-1 to TRBJ1-2; the D gene assignment is ambiguous. This sequence was found in a human donor who received an intestinal transplant. Sample: unstimulated CD4+ T cells sorted from spleen or lymph node cells, taken before intestinal transplant. The DNA sequence is given as TGCGCCAGCAGGGGCTCTAACTATGGCTACACCTTC. It specifies CASRGSNYGYTF.